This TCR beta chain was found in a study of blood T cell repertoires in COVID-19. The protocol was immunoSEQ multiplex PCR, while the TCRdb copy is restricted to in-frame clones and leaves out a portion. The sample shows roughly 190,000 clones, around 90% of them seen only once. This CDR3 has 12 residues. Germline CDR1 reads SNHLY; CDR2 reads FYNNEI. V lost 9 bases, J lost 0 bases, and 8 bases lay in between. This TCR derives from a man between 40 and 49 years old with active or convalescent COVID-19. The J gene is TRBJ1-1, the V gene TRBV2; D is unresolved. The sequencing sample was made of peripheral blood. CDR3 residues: CASKDLNTEAFF. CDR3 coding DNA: TGTGCCAGTAAAGACTTGAACACTGAAGCTTTCTTT.